This T cell receptor beta chain was profiled in a study of T cell repertoires in cytomegalovirus infection. CDR1 is SEHNR, CDR2 FQNEAQ, per germline (reference sequence). The CDR3 is 20 residues long. With 1 base clipped from V and 0 bases from J, the junction kept 9 bases outside the gene matches. Each CDR3 protein is one row after TCRdb ran MiXCR on the reads. The sample consists of 650,000 to 850,000 distinct CDR3 sequences, about 27% of them appearing once. Study-level findings and limits: Totalled public TCR beta family frequency picked out people who carried CMV plus the relevant HLA. Across the ex vivo response, the dominant clonotypes were HLA-C-restricted CMV-specific TCR beta clonotypes.

There are many counts of this clonotype. The target antigen is unknown. Sequencing used cultured CD8+ T cells from PBMCs, obtained from culture after CMV antigen stimulation. The TCR was taken from a human donor in good health (CMV status not recorded). Some clones in this sample may be carry-over from other donors' samples. The chain joins TRBV7-9 to TRBJ2-3, with 14 bases aligning to TRBD2. CDR3 DNA: TGTGCCAGCAGCTTAGGGTCCGGGACTAGCGGGGGCCCAAGCACAGATACGCAGTATTTT. It specifies CASSLGSGTSGGPSTDTQYF.